Shown below are 23 T cell receptor beta chains from a single sample sequenced in a study of a mutant IDH1 vaccine in newly diagnosed glioma. Produced via immunoSEQ multiplex PCR; TCRdb's table is partial and in-frame only. The data contain 30,000 or so clones, around 77% of them singletons. No antigen has been assigned to these receptors. The time point here: week 35, safety follow-up. Topical imiquimod accompanied each vaccine dose, which consisted of 300 ug of mutant IDH1 20-mer peptide. Sequenced here: PBMCs, sampled from a glioma patient whose treatment included an IDH1 peptide vaccine. These TCRs come from a man in his forties with glioma. Some clones in this sample may be carry-over from other donors' samples.

V gene TRBV30 combines with J gene TRBJ2-2; D remains unclear. Germline V gene sequence: CDR1 GTSNPN, CDR2 SVGIG (reference sequence). CDR3 size: 14 residues. V lost 0 bases to trimming and J lost 3 bases, with 8 bases between them. The CDR3 sequence: CAWSVVGYTGELFF. The CDR3 DNA follows: TGTGCCTGGAGTGTAGTCGGATACACCGGGGAGCTGTTTTTT.

This clone was observed once. The chain combines TRBV5-4 with TRBJ1-1; TRBD1 matches at 7 bases. This CDR3 spans 13 amino acids. V gave up 2 bases and J gave up 7 bases; unmatched junction bases: 5. The germline V gene encodes CDR1 SGHNT and CDR2 YYREEE (reference sequence). CDR3 amino acids: CASSFRGRDEAFF. For the CDR3, the DNA is TGTGCCAGCAGCTTTAGGGGGCGCGATGAAGCTTTCTTT.

Regarding this clone: Additional DNA sequences in this sample encode the identical CDR3. The V and J genes are TRBV30 and TRBJ1-2; D not resolved. V gave up 0 bases and J gave up 2 bases, with 10 bases separating them. This CDR3 region has 14 residues. Germline values: CDR1 GTSNPN, CDR2 SVGIG (reference sequence). CDR3 region: CAWSVLGRNYGYTF. The DNA of the CDR3 is TGTGCCTGGAGTGTACTTGGCAGAAACTATGGCTACACCTTC.

The genes are TRBV11-2 and TRBJ2-7; the match to TRBD1 covers 7 bases. Germline assignment: CDR1 SGHAT and CDR2 FQNNGV. V lost 10 bases and J lost 0; bases outside the gene matches: 6. The CDR3 is 13 residues long. The CDR3 is CAISQGPSYEQYF. The CDR3 DNA is TGTGCCATCTCACAGGGGCCCTCCTACGAGCAGTACTTC.

The gene calls are TRBV5-1 and TRBJ2-1; D perhaps matches TRBD1 (7 bases). Germline CDR1 is SGHRS and CDR2 is YFSETQ. V lost 3 bases, J lost 5 bases, and 15 bases lay in between. This CDR3 region has 15 residues. CDR3 region: CASSWRDSGNNEQFF. The CDR3 coding sequence is TGCGCCAGCAGCTGGAGGGACAGCGGTAACAATGAGCAGTTCTTC.

This clone was recorded a few times. The V gene is TRBV30, the J gene TRBJ1-1, with 7 positions matching TRBD1. Trimming cost V 2 bases and J 5 bases; bases outside gene matches: 8. The germline V gene encodes CDR1 GTSNPN and CDR2 SVGIG (reference sequence). The CDR3 has 14 residues. For the CDR3, the DNA is TGTGCCTGGAGTAAAGGGGGCGCGGAGACTGAAGCTTTCTTT. Amino acid sequence: CAWSKGGAETEAFF. The whole variable domain, remainder taken from reference TRBV30 and TRBJ1-1, is SQTIHQWPATLVQPVGSPLSLECTVEGTSNPNLYWYRQAAGRGLQLLFYSVGIGQISSEVPQNLSASRPQDRQFILSSKKLLLSDSGFYLCAWSKGGAETEAFFGQGTRLTVV.

This rearrangement joins TRBV30 to TRBJ2-2; no reliable D call. The CDR3 has 14 amino acids. Germline V gene data show CDR1 as GTSNPN and CDR2 as SVGIG (reference sequence). Between the trimmed V and J ends, which lost 0 bases and 6 bases, there was a span of 11 bases. CDR3 sequence (DNA): TGTGCCTGGAGTGTACAGTCCGGCTCCGGGGAGCTGTTTTTT. It codes for CAWSVQSGSGELFF.

The DNA of the CDR3 is TGTGCCAGCAGCTTAGCACTAGGACAGACTGAAAAACTGTTTTTT. This encodes CASSLALGQTEKLFF. The rearrangement joins TRBV7-2 to TRBJ1-4; possible D gene TRBD1, 6 bases. V was cut by 0 bases and J by 7 bases, with 12 bases left in between. This CDR3 spans 15 amino acids. Looked up from germline, CDR1 is SGHTA and CDR2 is FQGNSA.

V and J are TRBV9 and TRBJ1-2; D gene uncertain. Germline V lookup: CDR1 SGDLS, CDR2 YYNGEE. This CDR3 spans 15 amino acids. V lost 0 bases and J 8 bases, leaving 17 bases between the germline ends. CDR3: CASSVGGSITPGYTF. The CDR3 DNA follows: TGTGCCAGCAGCGTAGGGGGATCCATTACCCCAGGCTACACCTTC.

The J gene is TRBJ2-7, the V gene TRBV9; 9 bases line up with TRBD1. This CDR3 has 13 residues. Germline V CDR1 and CDR2: SGDLS, YYNGEE. Losses at the gene ends were 3 bases for V and 4 bases for J; bases not matched to a gene: 2. CDR3 nucleotides: TGTGCCAGCAGCGCCGGGACAGGGTACGAGCAGTACTTC. The encoded protein is CASSAGTGYEQYF.

V usage is TRBV4-3 and J usage is TRBJ1-2; D is ambiguous. Germline V CDR1 and CDR2: LGHNA, YSLEER. V was pared by 0 bases and J by 5 bases, with 10 bases between. This CDR3 region has 14 residues. Written as DNA, the CDR3 is TGCGCCAGCAGCCAAGATCTCGAGAGTTATGGCTACACCTTC. This gives the protein CASSQDLESYGYTF.

This clone has only a few counts. This chain uses TRBV6-5 with TRBJ1-4, with D tentatively TRBD1 (5 bases). Trimming stripped 5 bases from V and 11 bases from J, with 15 bases between. The germline V gene has CDR1 MNHEY and CDR2 SVGAGI. The CDR3 covers 13 residues. The CDR3 DNA reads TGTGCCAGCAGTCAGACAGCCTCGGATAAACTGTTTTTT. Translation: CASSQTASDKLFF.

The chain has TRBV29-1 and TRBJ2-5; 9 bases map to TRBD1. The CDR3 totals 13 residues. CDR1 is SQVTM and CDR2 is ANQGSEA in the germline V gene. Germline trimming cut 6 bases from V and 4 bases from J; bases unmatched to any gene: 6. In DNA, the CDR3 is TGCAGCGTGCGACGGGACAGGGCAGAGACCCAGTACTTC. Translation gives CSVRRDRAETQYF.

The rearrangement links TRBV30 to TRBJ2-7, with D possibly TRBD2 on 6 matching bases. Germline V gives CDR1 GTSNPN, CDR2 SVGIG (reference sequence). The CDR3 length is 15 residues. V lost 2 bases and J 0 bases, leaving 14 bases between the germline ends. CDR3: CAWSSGALSSYEQYF. DNA for the CDR3: TGTGCCTGGAGTTCGGGAGCCTTAAGCTCCTACGAGCAGTACTTC.

The chain couples TRBV10-2 to TRBJ1-4, with D maybe TRBD1 (5 bases). Deletions cut 4 bases from V and 0 bases from J, with 9 bases between. Germline assignment: CDR1 WSHSY and CDR2 SAAADI. The CDR3 spans 15 residues. The CDR3 protein is CASSGRQSTNEKLFF. CDR3 coding DNA: TGCGCCAGCAGTGGCCGACAGTCAACTAATGAAAAACTGTTTTTT.

The chain employs TRBV9 and TRBJ2-6, with D maybe TRBD2 (6 bases). Germline CDR1 is SGDLS and CDR2 is YYNGEE. The CDR3 is 17 residues long. Between the trimmed V and J ends, which lost 3 bases and 2 bases, there was a span of 15 bases. In DNA form, the CDR3 reads TGTGCCAGCAGCGGAGACCCCAGCGGGCCTGGGGCCAACGTCCTGACTTTC. Encoded protein: CASSGDPSGPGANVLTF.

The genes are TRBV9 and TRBJ1-2; D is perhaps TRBD1 (6 bases). The V end lost 3 bases, the J end lost 2 bases, and 14 bases lay between the germline ends. This CDR3 is built from 15 residues. Germline CDR1 is SGDLS and CDR2 is YYNGEE. The CDR3 region is CASSATLQGNYGYTF. In nucleotides, the CDR3 is TGTGCCAGCAGCGCCACCTTACAGGGAAACTATGGCTACACCTTC.

The chain has TRBV5-1 and TRBJ2-3, with 14 nucleotides matching TRBD2. Germline V gene lookup returns CDR1 SGHRS and CDR2 YFSETQ. J gave up 2 bases and V 4 bases, and 3 bases lay outside the gene matches. This CDR3 region has 16 residues. The CDR3 spells CASSPGLAGDTDTQYF. For the CDR3, the DNA is TGCGCCAGCAGCCCGGGACTAGCGGGGGACACAGATACGCAGTATTTT.

Here the CDR3 DNA reads TGTGCCAGCTCAGCGACAGGGACAAACACTGAAGCTTTCTTT. Encoded protein: CASSATGTNTEAFF. The chain recombines TRBV18 with TRBJ1-1, with TRBD1 identical over 7 bases. The V segment lost 5 bases and the J segment 2 bases; nucleotides outside the gene matches: 5. CDR3 length equals 14 residues. From germline, CDR1 is KGHSH and CDR2 LQKENI.

The chain uses TRBV6-1 and TRBJ2-5; 8 positions match TRBD2. Germline assignment: CDR1 MNHNS and CDR2 SASEGT. The CDR3 extends over 13 amino acids. Unmatched junction bases numbered 3, after V lost 7 bases and J lost 2 bases. CDR3 sequence: CASTLAGQETQYF. The CDR3, as DNA: TGTGCCAGCACCCTAGCGGGTCAAGAGACCCAGTACTTC.

The chain has TRBV12-5 and TRBJ2-1; D is uncertain. V lost 5 bases and J 7 bases, leaving 6 bases between the germline ends. The CDR3 has 11 residues. Looked up from germline, CDR1 is LGHNT and CDR2 is FRNRAP. This CDR3 is CASGLSNEQFF. The CDR3 bases are TGTGCTAGTGGTCTCTCTAATGAGCAGTTCTTC. Filled out from reference TRBV12-5 and TRBJ2-1, the complete variable domain reads DARVTQTPRHKVTEMGQEVTMRCQPILGHNTVFWYRQTMMQGLELLAYFRNRAPLDDSGMPKDRFSAEMPDATLATLKIQPSEPRDSAVYFCASGLSNEQFFGPGTRLTVL.

V usage is TRBV6-5 and J usage is TRBJ2-7; D is undetermined. This CDR3 comprises 14 residues. Germline-derived CDR1 and CDR2 are MNHEY and SVGAGI. Trimming removed 0 bases at V and 3 bases at J, with 9 bases between. CDR3 in amino acids: CASSYSPVGYEQYF. The CDR3 nucleotides read TGTGCCAGCAGTTACTCGCCGGTTGGCTACGAGCAGTACTTC.

The chain employs TRBV2 and TRBJ2-2; D gene ambiguous. This CDR3 contains 11 residues. Trimming took 4 bases from V and 6 from J, leaving 3 bases between them. CDR1 SNHLY and CDR2 FYNNEI come from the germline V gene. The CDR3 DNA sequence: TGTGCCAGCAGTGGATCCGGGGAGCTGTTTTTT. Residues: CASSGSGELFF.